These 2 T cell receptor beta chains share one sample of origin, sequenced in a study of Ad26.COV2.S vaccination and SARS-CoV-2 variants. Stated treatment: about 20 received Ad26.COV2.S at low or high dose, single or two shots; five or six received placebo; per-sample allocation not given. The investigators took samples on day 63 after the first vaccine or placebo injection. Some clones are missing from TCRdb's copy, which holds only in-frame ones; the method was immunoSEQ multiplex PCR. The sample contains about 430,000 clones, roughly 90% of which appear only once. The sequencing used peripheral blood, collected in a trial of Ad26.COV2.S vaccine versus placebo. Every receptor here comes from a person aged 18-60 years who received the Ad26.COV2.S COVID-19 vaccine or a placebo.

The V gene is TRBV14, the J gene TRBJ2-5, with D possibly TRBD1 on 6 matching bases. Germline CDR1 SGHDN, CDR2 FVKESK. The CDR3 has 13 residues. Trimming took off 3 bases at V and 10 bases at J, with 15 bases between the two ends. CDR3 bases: TGTGCCAGCAGCCAGGGGGCCACCGTGGGCCAGTACTTC. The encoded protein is CASSQGATVGQYF.

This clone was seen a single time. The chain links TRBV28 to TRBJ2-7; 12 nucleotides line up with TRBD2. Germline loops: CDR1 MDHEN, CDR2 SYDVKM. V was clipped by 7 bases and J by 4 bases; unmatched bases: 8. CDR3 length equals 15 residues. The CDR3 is CASTLAGGMVYEQYF. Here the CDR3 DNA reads TGTGCCAGCACCCTAGCGGGAGGGATGGTTTACGAGCAGTACTTC.